Listed below are T cell receptor beta chains from one sample, sequenced in a study of shared clonotypes between healthy human individuals. Clones were sequenced by immunoSEQ multiplex PCR, and TCRdb holds only the in-frame ones, with some missing. Of about 590,000 clones detected, less than 97% appear once; the ten largest clones hold approximately 0.1%. Sequencing input: naive CD8+ T cells sorted from blood. These receptors were obtained from a woman in her 30s in good health. Both conserved end residues are trimmed from each CDR3.

v_gene	j_gene	CDR3aa
TRBV27	TRBJ2-7	ASSLSSGSYEQY
TRBV6-4	TRBJ2-7	ASSEEDSTYEQY
TRBV7-8	TRBJ2-7	ASSLQGSSYEQY
TRBV11-2	TRBJ1-1	ASSLARGENTEAF
TRBV27	TRBJ1-4	ASSLQGQTNEKLF
TRBV7-2	TRBJ1-1	ASSFSATEAF
TRBV9	TRBJ1-1	ASREGEAEAF
TRBV5-6	TRBJ2-2	ASSLRLANTGELF
TRBV10-1	TRBJ2-5	ANERRGAIETQY
TRBV5-1	TRBJ1-1	ASSFSRSNTEAF
TRBV5-6	TRBJ1-4	ASSEALYEKLF
TRBV7-6	TRBJ2-7	ASSLAAGSYEQY
TRBV5-4	TRBJ1-1	ASSLAGRRNTEAF
TRBV9	TRBJ2-2	ASSVDGFGTGELF
TRBV27	TRBJ2-1	ASSTGTSGSNEQF
TRBV7-9	TRBJ2-7	ASSPAPDGSYEQY
TRBV4-2	TRBJ2-7	ASSQEAGRSYEQY
TRBV27	TRBJ2-1	ASSFTGTLYNEQF
TRBV28	TRBJ2-7	ASSLVKVYEQY
TRBV5-6	TRBJ2-1	ASSLNAGDREF
TRBV7-6	TRBJ2-1	ASSWDGYNEQF
TRBV27	TRBJ2-1	ASSLGGQGSIFPYNEQF
TRBV29-1	TRBJ2-7	SVLTGQGYEQY
TRBV4-1	TRBJ2-1	ASSQGSMYNEQF
TRBV2	TRBJ2-7	ASSLAGYSYEQY
TRBV4-2	TRBJ1-2	ASSQIGQGIYYGYT
TRBV27	TRBJ2-7	ASSIAGGPDEQY
TRBV7-9	TRBJ1-1	ASSSDRGRDTEAF
TRBV7-8	TRBJ2-1	ASTLVSTGLDSEQF
TRBV7-9	TRBJ1-1	ASSLKRGAEAF
TRBV10-1	TRBJ2-1	ASRGLSDNEQF
TRBV2	TRBJ2-5	ASRGQGAMAGPQY